Below, 19 T cell receptor beta chains from the same sample are listed, as sequenced in a study of T cells in Graves' hyperthyroidism and ophthalmopathy. The TCR beta CDR3 regions underwent amplification using RNA transcripts as the source. The TCR CDR3 first-round RT-PCR relied on the HTBI primer set. TCRdb reprocessed the multiplex PCR reads via MiXCR and lists one record per CDR3 protein. The table has around 690,000 distinct CDR3 sequences, roughly 17% seen once. The sample consisted of blood. The receptors were gathered from a man aged 45 to 65 with Graves' hyperthyroidism.

Only a few counts were recorded for this clonotype. The chain recombines TRBV5-5 with TRBJ1-5; TRBD1 aligns across 8 bases. Germline loops: CDR1 SGHKS, CDR2 YYEKEE (reference sequence). The CDR3 has 18 residues. Losses at the gene ends were 0 bases for V and 5 bases for J; bases not matched to a gene: 13. The CDR3 sequence: CASSLERQGSPHYQPQHF. CDR3 nucleotides: TGTGCCAGCAGCTTGGAGCGACAGGGGTCCCCACATTATCAGCCCCAGCATTTT.

This clonotype was observed many times. J is TRBJ2-1 and V is TRBV20-1; 9 nucleotides align to TRBD2. CDR1 and CDR2 from the germline V gene are DFQATT and SNEGSKA (reference sequence). The CDR3 has 16 residues. V shed 0 bases and J 5 bases; nucleotides not matched to a gene: 8. The chain's CDR3 is CSAREALAGAHNEQFF. In DNA, the CDR3 is TGCAGTGCTAGAGAGGCCTTAGCGGGAGCCCACAATGAGCAGTTCTTC.

This chain joins TRBV18 and TRBJ2-7; D possibly corresponds to TRBD1 (5 bases). Trimming shortened V by 1 base and J by 3 bases, and 10 bases separated the two germline ends. CDR1 KGHSH and CDR2 LQKENI come from the germline V gene. The CDR3 sequence is 14 residues long. Here the CDR3 DNA reads TGTGCCAGCTCACCACGGGGCAGGGACTACGAGCAGTACTTC. This gives the protein CASSPRGRDYEQYF.

With respect to this clonotype: Just one base apart from a much larger clone, this may be a read error. The CDR3 DNA reads as TGTGCCAGCTCACCAAGCCCCCCCCCCGGCGGGGAGCTGTTGTTT. Translation: CASSPSPPPGGELLF. The chain has TRBV18 and TRBJ2-2; tentatively, D is TRBD2 (6 bases). Looked up from germline, CDR1 is KGHSH and CDR2 is LQKENI. The CDR3 covers 15 residues.

This clonotype was counted ten times or more. V is TRBV19 and J is TRBJ2-2; the D is unclear. The CDR3 loop spans 14 amino acids. Trimming took 6 bases from V and 1 from J, leaving 9 bases between them. Germline CDR1 LNHDA, CDR2 SQIVND (reference sequence). The DNA for the CDR3 is TGTGCCAGTAGAGGGCAGATGAACACCGGGGAGCTGTTTTTT. Translated, it gives CASRGQMNTGELFF. The whole variable domain, filled in from reference TRBV19 and TRBJ2-2, reads DGGITQSPKYLFRKEGQNVTLSCEQNLNHDAMYWYRQDPGQGLRLIYYSQIVNDFQKGDIAEGYSVSREKKESFPLTVTSAQKNPTAFYLCASRGQMNTGELFFGEGSRLTVL.

At least ten counts were recorded for this clonotype. V and J are TRBV7-2 and TRBJ1-1; possibly TRBD1 for D (6 bases). The V end was cut by 5 bases, the J end by 10 bases, with 17 bases between. This CDR3 spans 13 amino acids. Germline values: CDR1 SGHTA, CDR2 FQGNSA. The DNA for the CDR3 is TGTGCCAGCAGCCTCGGACAGACCGCGAGAGCTTTCTTT. The encoded protein is CASSLGQTARAFF.

This clonotype was seen many times. The J gene is TRBJ2-1, the V gene TRBV9, with D perhaps TRBD2 (6 bases). This CDR3 spans 16 amino acids. Per the germline V gene, CDR1 is SGDLS and CDR2 is YYNGEE. The ends were cut back, 0 bases at V and 9 bases at J, with 19 bases in the middle. CDR3 in amino acids: CASSVGASGVISEQFF. DNA for the CDR3: TGTGCCAGCAGCGTAGGGGCCTCGGGAGTAATCAGTGAGCAGTTCTTC.

In this sample, this clonotype turned up many times. The genes are TRBV7-9 and TRBJ1-3; TRBD1 aligns across 8 bases. This CDR3 region has 16 residues. With 5 bases clipped from V and 0 bases from J, the junction kept 6 bases outside the gene matches. CDR1 is SEHNR, CDR2 FQNEAQ, per germline (reference sequence). CDR3 sequence (DNA): TGTGCCAGCAGCACACGACAGGGGAACTCTGGAAACACCATATATTTT. Translation gives CASSTRQGNSGNTIYF.

The chain employs TRBV18 and TRBJ2-5; D call uncertain. Germline V lookup: CDR1 KGHSH, CDR2 LQKENI. CDR3 size: 13 residues. Trimming cost V 4 bases and J 5 bases, with 11 bases left between them. The CDR3 region has the DNA TGTGCCAGCTCACTCTCAGAGACGGAGACCCAGTACTTC. This gives the protein CASSLSETETQYF.

This clonotype appeared many times. The genes are TRBV5-1 and TRBJ1-5; the D gene is possibly TRBD1 (5 bases). Germline lookup yields CDR1 SGHRS and CDR2 YFSETQ. The CDR3 totals 14 residues. V lost 4 bases and J 5 bases, leaving 13 bases between the germline ends. The CDR3 DNA is TGCGCCAGCAGCCCTGGTCGGGGGGATCAGCCCCAGCATTTT. Translation gives CASSPGRGDQPQHF.

This clonotype was counted at least ten times. The genes are TRBV12-3 or TRBV12-4 and TRBJ2-3; possible D gene TRBD2, 5 bases. The CDR3 runs to 16 residues. V was shortened by 4 bases and J by 5 bases, with 19 bases between the two germline ends. DNA for the CDR3: TGTGCCAGCAGTTACCCGGGAACCCGTGTGGGAGATACGCAGTATTTT. Encoded protein: CASSYPGTRVGDTQYF.

This clonotype was seen more than once but under ten times. The V call is TRBV20-1, the J call TRBJ1-5; D not certain. The CDR3 has 12 residues. V was trimmed by 1 base and J by 5 bases, leaving 6 bases between them. Germline assignment: CDR1 DFQATT and CDR2 SNEGSKA (reference sequence). CDR3 protein: CSARGSYQPQHF. The CDR3 region has the DNA TGCAGTGCTAGAGGCAGTTATCAGCCCCAGCATTTT.

J is TRBJ1-1 and V is TRBV6-2 or TRBV6-3; D is possibly TRBD1 (6 bases). The CDR3 has 15 amino acids. V lost 7 bases and J lost 1, with 16 bases in between. Germline V gene sequence: CDR1 MNHEY, CDR2 SVGEGT. DNA for the CDR3: TGTGCCAGCATTTTGCTAGGGGGGGGGAACACTGAAGCTTTCTTT. It translates to CASILLGGGNTEAFF.

This clonotype was seen many times. This chain uses TRBV2 with TRBJ2-1; tentatively, D is TRBD1 or TRBD2 (6 bases each). Germline values: CDR1 SNHLY, CDR2 FYNNEI. The CDR3 has 16 amino acids. The V end lost 7 bases, the J end lost 7 bases, and 23 bases lay between the germline ends. The CDR3 bases are TGTGCCAGCATTCGAGGGGGTAGCGGCCGGACGAATGAGCAGTTCTTC. It specifies CASIRGGSGRTNEQFF.

This clonotype was observed a handful of times. This chain uses TRBV7-3 with TRBJ2-1; 13 bases align to TRBD2. CDR3 length: 15 residues. Per germline, CDR1 SGHTA and CDR2 FQGTGA. V shed 5 bases, J shed 9 bases, and the junction held 7 bases outside the gene matches. The CDR3 is CASSATSGRAFEQFF. For the CDR3, the DNA is TGTGCCAGCAGCGCCACTAGCGGGAGGGCCTTTGAGCAGTTCTTC.

This clonotype was picked up many times. The rearrangement joins TRBV27 to TRBJ1-1; 11 bases are a match to TRBD1. The CDR3 spans 16 residues. V trimming: 6 bases; J trimming: 2 bases; junction bases outside the gene matches: 8. Germline CDR1 MNHEY, CDR2 SMNVEV (reference sequence). The CDR3 sequence is CASRGWDRGSNTEAFF. CDR3 sequence (DNA): TGTGCCAGCAGGGGATGGGACAGGGGGAGCAACACTGAAGCTTTCTTT.

The chain couples TRBV5-1 to TRBJ2-3; 12 bases agree with TRBD2. The CDR3 consists of 15 residues. The germline CDR1 and CDR2 sequences are SGHRS and YFSETQ. CDR3: CASHLAGGPQDTQYF. The DNA of the CDR3 is TGCGCTAGCCATCTAGCGGGAGGGCCTCAAGATACGCAGTATTTT.

In its sample, this clonotype was seen a few times. The chain employs TRBV27 and TRBJ2-7; D not certain. The CDR3 covers 12 residues. The V and J ends lost 3 bases and 5 bases respectively, with 8 bases between them. Per germline, CDR1 MNHEY and CDR2 SMNVEV (reference sequence). The CDR3 DNA reads as TGTGCCAGCAGTTTGCCGAGCCACGAGCAGTACTTC. It yields the protein CASSLPSHEQYF.

This clonotype was picked up many times. The rearrangement uses TRBV6-1 and TRBJ1-2; possibly TRBD1 for D (5 bases). Germline V gene sequence: CDR1 MNHNS, CDR2 SASEGT. The CDR3 spans 12 residues. V was cut by 8 bases and J by 0 bases, with 7 bases left in between. CDR3 loop: CASGGTNYGYTF. CDR3 bases: TGTGCCAGCGGGGGAACTAACTATGGCTACACCTTC.